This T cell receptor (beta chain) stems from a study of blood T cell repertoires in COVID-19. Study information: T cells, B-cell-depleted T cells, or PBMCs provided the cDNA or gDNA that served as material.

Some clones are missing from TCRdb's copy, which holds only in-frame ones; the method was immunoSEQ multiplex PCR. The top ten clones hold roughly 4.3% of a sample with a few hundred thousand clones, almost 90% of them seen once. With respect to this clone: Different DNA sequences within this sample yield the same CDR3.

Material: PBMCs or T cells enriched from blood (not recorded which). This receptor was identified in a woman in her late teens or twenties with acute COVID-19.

CDR3 region: CASSLYTDTQYF. CDR3 DNA: TGTGCCAGCAGCTTATACACAGATACGCAGTATTTT. The rearrangement uses TRBV7-2 and TRBJ2-3, with no clear D. This CDR3 is built from 12 residues. Germline V gene sequence: CDR1 SGHTA, CDR2 FQGNSA. The V gene lost 2 bases and the J gene lost 2 bases, with 2 bases spanning the gap. The full variable domain, rest sourced from reference TRBV7-2 and TRBJ2-3, is GAGVSQSPSNKVTEKGKDVELRCDPISGHTALYWYRQSLGQGLEFLIYFQGNSAPDKSGLPSDRFSAERTGGSVSTLTIQRTQQEDSAVYLCASSLYTDTQYFGPGTRLTVL.